The 25 T cell receptor beta chains reported below all come from one sample, sequenced in a study of T-cell reconstitution after alpha-beta-depleted transplantation in children. This sample's TCRbeta library carried unique molecular identifier barcodes. From the PCR reads, TCRdb called clonotypes with MiXCR, one entry per CDR3 protein. The repertoire holds roughly 310,000 distinct CDR3 sequences, with 23% as singletons. The source was PBMCs, mostly from graft donor cells, collected 180 days after TCRalphabeta/CD19-depleted stem cell transplant. These receptors were collected from a male patient between 5 and 17 years old who had a stem cell transplant for acute lymphoblastic leukemia, so the T cells may come from the graft donor.

In its sample, this clonotype was seen a few times. This chain connects TRBV9 to TRBJ2-7, with TRBD1 matching 10 bases. CDR3 size: 15 residues. Germline CDR1 SGDLS, CDR2 YYNGEE. Trimming removed 4 bases from V and 3 bases from J; junction bases left unmatched: 7. For the CDR3, the DNA is TGTGCCAGCAGCCCCGGGACAGGGGCTTTCTACGAGCAGTACTTC. Its protein is CASSPGTGAFYEQYF. The full variable domain, its missing parts supplied by reference TRBV9 and TRBJ2-7, is DSGVTQTPKHLITATGQRVTLRCSPRSGDLSVYWYQQSLDQGLQFLIQYYNGEERAKGNILERFSAQQFPDLHSELNLSSLELGDSALYFCASSPGTGAFYEQYFGPGTRLTVT.

The V gene is TRBV3-1, the J gene TRBJ2-6; D remains ambiguous. V was shortened by 4 bases and J by 2 bases, with 9 bases between the two germline ends. Germline V gene lookup returns CDR1 LGHDT and CDR2 YNNKEL (reference sequence). This CDR3 comprises 15 residues. The CDR3 here is CASSPPRAGANVLTF. For the CDR3, the DNA is TGTGCCAGCAGCCCACCTCGTGCTGGGGCCAACGTCCTGACTTTC.

The chain links TRBV5-1 to TRBJ2-1; possible D gene TRBD2, 6 bases. CDR1 SGHRS and CDR2 YFSETQ come from the germline V gene. V gave up 0 bases and J gave up 10 bases, with 23 bases separating them. The length of the CDR3 is 17 residues. CDR3 nucleotide sequence: TGCGCCAGCAGCTTGGGCCTACTAGCCTTGGCGGGGAAAGAGCAGTTCTTC. It codes for CASSLGLLALAGKEQFF.

The chain recombines TRBV12-3 or TRBV12-4 with TRBJ1-2; unclear D gene. The CDR3 has 13 residues. Trimming shortened V by 8 bases and J by 4 bases, and 14 bases separated the two germline ends. CDR3 in DNA: TGTGCCAGCTGCTGGCAGAATCTCTATGGCTACACCTTC. Amino acids: CASCWQNLYGYTF.

In its sample, this clonotype was seen a few times. The rearrangement uses TRBV5-6 and TRBJ1-5; D may be TRBD1 (6 bases). Germline-derived CDR1 and CDR2 are SGHDT and YYEEEE. Trimming took off 1 base at V and 6 bases at J, with 14 bases between the two ends. This CDR3 region has 15 residues. The CDR3 protein is CASSLFMGAGQPQHF. Here the CDR3 DNA reads TGTGCCAGCAGCTTGTTTATGGGGGCGGGTCAGCCCCAGCATTTT.

The chain links TRBV10-3 to TRBJ2-1, with D possibly matching TRBD2 (6 bases). The CDR3 is made up of 14 amino acids. CDR1 is ENHRY, CDR2 SYGVKD, per germline. Trimming pared 11 bases from V and 8 bases from J, leaving 22 bases between. This CDR3 is CAAQARGPGDEQFF. CDR3 sequence (DNA): TGTGCCGCCCAGGCGCGGGGCCCCGGTGATGAGCAGTTCTTC.

This rearrangement joins TRBV12-3 or TRBV12-4 to TRBJ2-3; D is unclear. Trimming shortened V by 1 base and J by 2 bases, and 7 bases separated the two germline ends. This CDR3 region has 14 residues. The chain's CDR3 is CASSLVAPTDTQYF. In DNA form, the CDR3 reads TGTGCCAGCAGTTTAGTTGCCCCCACAGATACGCAGTATTTT.

This clonotype was observed a few times. J is TRBJ2-1 and V is TRBV7-3; 10 nucleotides line up with TRBD2. Germline assignment: CDR1 SGHTA and CDR2 FQGTGA. This CDR3 region has 13 residues. Germline trimming cut 3 bases from V and 9 bases from J; bases unmatched to any gene: 2. Here the CDR3 DNA reads TGTGCCAGCAGCTTTCAGCGGGGGGGTGAGCAGTTCTTC. This encodes CASSFQRGGEQFF. The full variable domain, rest sourced from reference TRBV7-3 and TRBJ2-1, is GAGVSQTPSNKVTEKGKYVELRCDPISGHTALYWYRQSLGQGPEFLIYFQGTGAADDSGLPNDRFFAVRPEGSVSTLKIQRTERGDSAVYLCASSFQRGGEQFFGPGTRLTVL.

The CDR3 region is CASSLGVGRKLFF. As DNA, the CDR3 is TGTGCCAGCAGTTTAGGGGTCGGGAGAAAACTGTTTTTT. This chain joins TRBV12-3 or TRBV12-4 and TRBJ1-4; D call uncertain. This CDR3 is built from 13 residues. The V and J ends lost 1 base and 10 bases respectively, with 10 bases between them.

The V gene is TRBV7-3, the J gene TRBJ2-3; D gene unclear. CDR1 is SGHTA, CDR2 FQGTGA, per germline. The CDR3 is 15 residues long. V lost 3 bases and J lost 0, with 10 bases in between. This chain's CDR3 is CASSFTPQSTDTQYF. The CDR3 DNA reads as TGTGCCAGCAGCTTCACTCCCCAAAGCACAGATACGCAGTATTTT.

The chain employs TRBV4-1 and TRBJ1-4; tentative D call: TRBD1 (5 bases). V was pared by 1 base and J by 0 bases, with 9 bases between. The germline CDR1 and CDR2 sequences are MGHRA and YSYEKL. This CDR3 comprises 16 residues. Written as DNA, the CDR3 is TGCGCCAGCAGCCAAGTGATGGGGGCAACTAATGAAAAACTGTTTTTT. Translation gives CASSQVMGATNEKLFF.

This clonotype was counted only a few times. The chain recombines TRBV11-2 with TRBJ2-5; the D is unclear. V lost 5 bases, J lost 4 bases, and 11 bases lay in between. CDR1 and CDR2 (germline): SGHAT, FQNNGV. The CDR3 extends over 13 amino acids. The CDR3 reads CASSARKGETQYF. The CDR3 nucleotides read TGTGCCAGCAGCGCAAGGAAAGGAGAGACCCAGTACTTC.

This clonotype showed up just a few times. CDR3 nucleotide sequence: TGTGCCAGCAGTTTACGGGAGGGAGACTACGAGCAGTACTTC. It is translated as CASSLREGDYEQYF. V usage is TRBV27 and J usage is TRBJ2-7; 8 bases map to TRBD2. This CDR3 region has 14 residues. In germline, CDR1 is MNHEY, CDR2 SMNVEV (reference sequence). After removal of 2 bases from V and 3 bases from J, the junction contained 3 bases not matched to a gene.

The chain couples TRBV9 to TRBJ2-1, with D maybe TRBD1 (6 bases). Germline assignment: CDR1 SGDLS and CDR2 YYNGEE. V was shortened by 1 base and J by 7 bases, with 21 bases between the two germline ends. This CDR3 contains 17 residues. The CDR3 coding sequence is TGTGCCAGCAGCGTAACCCCCCGACAGGAGAGGTGGAATGAGCAGTTCTTC. Its translation: CASSVTPRQERWNEQFF.

This chain joins TRBV11-2 and TRBJ2-1; D unclear. Germline loops: CDR1 SGHAT, CDR2 FQNNGV. V was trimmed by 6 bases and J by 0 bases, leaving 12 bases between them. The CDR3 is made up of 15 amino acids. CDR3 region: CASRRISSSYNEQFF. DNA of the CDR3: TGTGCCAGCAGGCGGATTTCGAGCTCCTACAATGAGCAGTTCTTC. The whole variable domain, remainder taken from reference TRBV11-2 and TRBJ2-1, is EAGVAQSPRYKIIEKRQSVAFWCNPISGHATLYWYQQILGQGPKLLIQFQNNGVVDDSQLPKDRFSAERLKGVDSTLKIQPAKLEDSAVYLCASRRISSSYNEQFFGPGTRLTVL.

The chain couples TRBV7-9 to TRBJ2-2, with 9 bases that match TRBD2. Per germline, CDR1 SEHNR and CDR2 FQNEAQ (reference sequence). The CDR3 spans 17 residues. V was pared by 5 bases and J by 2 bases, with 9 bases of the junction left unmatched. CDR3 coding DNA: TGTGCCAGCAGCCGGACCCTGGGACTAGCAAACACCGGGGAGCTGTTTTTT. Translating it yields CASSRTLGLANTGELFF.

The chain employs TRBV7-2 and TRBJ2-7, with D tentatively TRBD1 or TRBD2 (5 bases each). Looked up from germline, CDR1 is SGHTA and CDR2 is FQGNSA. The CDR3 runs 15 residues. V was shortened by 1 base and J by 2 bases, with 12 bases between the two germline ends. The CDR3 region has the DNA TGTGCCAGCAGCTTAGACTGGGACGGAGCCTACGAGCAGTACTTC. This encodes CASSLDWDGAYEQYF.

V and J are TRBV7-9 and TRBJ1-6; no firm D call. Germline lookup yields CDR1 SEHNR and CDR2 FQNEAQ (reference sequence). V lost 4 bases to trimming and J lost 14 bases, with 12 bases between them. This CDR3 comprises 12 residues. CDR3 loop: CASSYPRGSLHF. The DNA for the CDR3 is TGTGCCAGCAGCTACCCCCGTGGGTCCCTCCACTTT.

This clonotype has just a few counts. The V gene is TRBV12-3 or TRBV12-4, the J gene TRBJ2-2; D tentatively fits TRBD1 or TRBD2 (5 bases each). This CDR3 contains 15 residues. V lost 0 bases and J 4 bases, leaving 9 bases between the germline ends. The CDR3 sequence is CASSLASRGTGELFF. The CDR3 bases are TGTGCCAGCAGTTTAGCATCGAGGGGCACCGGGGAGCTGTTTTTT.

As regards this clonotype: At one end the junction does not follow the germline gene, possibly because of a read error. J is TRBJ2-1 and V is TRBV3-1, with 8 nucleotides matching TRBD2. Germline lookup yields CDR1 LGHDT and CDR2 YNNKEL (reference sequence). This CDR3 is 18 amino acids long. The CDR3 DNA sequence: TGTGCCTGCAGAGGCAGTTCTATAGCGGGGAGCTCCTACAATGAGCAGTTCTTC. It specifies CACRGSSIAGSSYNEQFF.

In regard to this clonotype: This CDR3 fails to terminate in the conserved phenylalanine or tryptophan, so it likely reflects a read error. The rearrangement links TRBV7-7 to TRBJ2-1; 7 bases fit TRBD2. The J segment lost 2 bases and the V segment lost 5 bases, leaving 18 bases of the junction unmatched. The CDR3 is 19 residues long. Per the germline V gene, CDR1 is SSHAT and CDR2 is FNYEAQ (reference sequence). CDR3 in DNA: TGTGCCAGCAGCCCCCGTCCGGGCGGGAGTAGATTGGCCTACAATGAGCAGTTCCTC. Amino acids: CASSPRPGGSRLAYNEQFL.

This clonotype appeared a few times. The rearrangement joins TRBV11-2 to TRBJ2-7, with D possibly being TRBD2 (6 bases). CDR1 and CDR2 (germline): SGHAT, FQNNGV. The CDR3 totals 15 residues. Trimming pared 1 base from V and 0 bases from J, leaving 10 bases between. This chain's CDR3 is CASSLVRGSSYEQYF. Here the CDR3 DNA reads TGTGCCAGCAGCTTAGTCCGGGGGAGCTCCTACGAGCAGTACTTC.

This clonotype was detected only a few times. The chain combines TRBV7-9 with TRBJ2-1, with 9 bases lining up with TRBD1. The CDR3 has 14 amino acids. In germline, CDR1 is SEHNR, CDR2 FQNEAQ (reference sequence). V dropped 6 bases and J dropped 9; count of bases not matched to a gene: 9. CDR3 DNA sequence: TGTGCCAGCAGTTACGTAGACAGGGGGGTTGAGCAGTTCTTC. Protein sequence: CASSYVDRGVEQFF.

A few counts support this clonotype. The genes are TRBV7-9 and TRBJ2-5, with unresolved D. The CDR3 contains 13 residues. Trimming removed 3 bases from V and 1 base from J, with 6 bases in between. Per germline, CDR1 SEHNR and CDR2 FQNEAQ (reference sequence). The CDR3 nucleotides are TGTGCCAGCAGCTTGTGGAGCCAAGAGACCCAGTACTTC. The encoded protein is CASSLWSQETQYF.

The chain couples TRBV12-3 or TRBV12-4 to TRBJ2-1; 7 positions agree with TRBD2. This CDR3 has 14 residues. V shed 5 bases, J shed 7 bases, and the junction held 8 bases outside the gene matches. CDR3 sequence: CASSPEGLPNEQFF. The CDR3 DNA reads TGTGCCAGCAGTCCCGAGGGACTACCGAATGAGCAGTTCTTC.